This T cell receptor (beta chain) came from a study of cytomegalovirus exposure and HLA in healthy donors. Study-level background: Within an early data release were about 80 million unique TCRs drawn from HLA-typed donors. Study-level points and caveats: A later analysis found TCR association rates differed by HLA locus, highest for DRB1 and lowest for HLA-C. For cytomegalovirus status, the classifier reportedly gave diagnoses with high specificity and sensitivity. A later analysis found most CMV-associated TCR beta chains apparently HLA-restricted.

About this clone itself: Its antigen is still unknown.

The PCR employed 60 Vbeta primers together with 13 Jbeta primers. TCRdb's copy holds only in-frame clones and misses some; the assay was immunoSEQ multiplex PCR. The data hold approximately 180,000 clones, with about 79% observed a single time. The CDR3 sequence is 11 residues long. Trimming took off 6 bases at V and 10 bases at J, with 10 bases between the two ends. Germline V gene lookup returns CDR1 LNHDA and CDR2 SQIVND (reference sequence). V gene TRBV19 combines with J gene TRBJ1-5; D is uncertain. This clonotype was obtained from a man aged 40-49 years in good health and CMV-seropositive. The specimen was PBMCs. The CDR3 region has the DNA TGTGCCAGTAGCTTGGAGGGTCCCCAGCATTTT. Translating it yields CASSLEGPQHF.